What follows are 16 T cell receptor beta chains derived from one specimen sequenced in a study of shared clonotypes between healthy human individuals. Sequenced by immunoSEQ multiplex PCR; TCRdb stores in-frame clones only, minus some. Here the sample spans 760,000 or so clones, around 96% being singletons. Naive CD8 isolation took CD45RO-negative cells positively selected for CCR7 and excluded terminally differentiated effector memory CD45RA+ cells. The sample comprised naive CD8+ T cells sorted from blood. The source of these receptors is a young man in good health.

The chain links TRBV27 to TRBJ1-1; possible D gene TRBD1, 5 bases. The CDR3 extends over 15 amino acids. Germline lookup yields CDR1 MNHEY and CDR2 SMNVEV (reference sequence). The V end was cut by 6 bases, the J end by 2 bases, with 16 bases between. This chain's CDR3 is CASRLYRDLNTEAFF. The CDR3 DNA reads TGTGCCAGCAGGCTATACCGGGACCTCAACACTGAAGCTTTCTTT.

The rearrangement uses TRBV27 and TRBJ2-7; D may be TRBD2 (6 bases). The CDR3 is made up of 15 amino acids. CDR1 is MNHEY and CDR2 is SMNVEV in the germline V gene (reference sequence). V was trimmed by 4 bases and J by 2 bases, leaving 15 bases between them. The CDR3 is CASSSGLNPAYEQYF. CDR3 in DNA: TGTGCCAGCAGTTCGGGACTCAACCCCGCCTACGAGCAGTACTTC.

The chain is built from TRBV14 and TRBJ2-1; no firm D call. The CDR3 is 14 residues long. Trimming took off 0 bases at V and 0 bases at J, with 3 bases between the two ends. CDR1 and CDR2 from the germline V gene are SGHDN and FVKESK. The CDR3 nucleotides are TGTGCCAGCAGCCAAGAAATCTCCTACAATGAGCAGTTCTTC. It codes for CASSQEISYNEQFF.

V usage is TRBV18 and J usage is TRBJ2-1, with 8 positions matching TRBD2. The germline V gene has CDR1 KGHSH and CDR2 LQKENI. The CDR3 extends over 17 amino acids. With 3 bases clipped from V and 5 bases from J, the junction kept 12 bases outside the gene matches. CDR3 region: CASSPSRGSGAHNEQFF. The CDR3 DNA follows: TGTGCCAGCTCACCCTCCCGGGGTAGCGGGGCCCACAATGAGCAGTTCTTC.

This sequence joins TRBV19 and TRBJ2-1; 9 nucleotides match TRBD2. The CDR3 contains 18 residues. With 6 bases clipped from V and 5 bases from J, the junction kept 17 bases outside the gene matches. CDR1 is LNHDA, CDR2 SQIVND, per germline (reference sequence). The CDR3 bases are TGTGCCAGTAGCCCCCACTGGACCGGGACTAGCAAGCACAATGAGCAGTTCTTC. This translates into CASSPHWTGTSKHNEQFF.

The J gene is TRBJ1-2, the V gene TRBV10-2; 7 bases agree with TRBD1. Losses at the gene ends were 4 bases for V and 6 bases for J; bases not matched to a gene: 8. The CDR3 is made up of 14 amino acids. Germline-derived CDR1 and CDR2 are WSHSY and SAAADI. The CDR3 nucleotides are TGCGCCAGCAGTGGAGAGACAGGGAAAGATGGCTACACCTTC. Its translation: CASSGETGKDGYTF.

The V and J genes are TRBV29-1 and TRBJ2-7, with TRBD1 matching 8 bases. CDR1 is SQVTM and CDR2 is ANQGSEA in the germline V gene. The CDR3 runs to 13 residues. With 7 bases clipped from V and 3 bases from J, the junction kept 8 bases outside the gene matches. The chain's CDR3 is CSAEGTGSYEQYF. The CDR3 DNA sequence: TGCAGCGCCGAGGGGACAGGCAGCTACGAGCAGTACTTC.

This clone is a singleton in its sample. The rearrangement uses TRBV6-6 and TRBJ2-1; TRBD1 is a possible D gene (6 bases). Between the trimmed V and J ends, which lost 5 bases and 2 bases, there was a span of 16 bases. This CDR3 is built from 16 residues. Germline V CDR1 and CDR2: MNHNY, SVGAGI (reference sequence). CDR3 loop: CASSRGQRQPYNEQFF. The CDR3 coding sequence is TGTGCCAGCAGTAGAGGACAGAGACAGCCCTACAATGAGCAGTTCTTC.

V and J are TRBV5-6 and TRBJ2-2, with TRBD2 matching over 10 bases. CDR1 and CDR2 (germline): SGHDT, YYEEEE. This CDR3 is 16 amino acids long. The V segment lost 0 bases and the J segment 7 bases; nucleotides outside the gene matches: 6. CDR3 region: CASSLALAGAFGELFF. Written as DNA, the CDR3 is TGTGCCAGCAGCTTGGCCCTAGCGGGAGCGTTCGGGGAGCTGTTTTTT.

The genes are TRBV27 and TRBJ2-2; D is tentatively TRBD1 or TRBD2 (5 bases each). The germline V and J ends were trimmed by 6 bases and 4 bases, with 15 bases remaining between them. The germline V gene encodes CDR1 MNHEY and CDR2 SMNVEV (reference sequence). The CDR3 runs to 15 residues. CDR3 residues: CASRFLVRGTGELFF. The CDR3 nucleotides are TGTGCCAGCAGATTTCTTGTGAGGGGCACCGGGGAGCTGTTTTTT.

This chain uses TRBV6-5 with TRBJ1-1, with D perhaps TRBD1 (5 bases). The germline V gene encodes CDR1 MNHEY and CDR2 SVGAGI. The CDR3 consists of 14 residues. V gave up 4 bases and J gave up 6 bases, with 15 bases separating them. CDR3 residues: CASSSSWGGSEAFF. In DNA form, the CDR3 reads TGTGCCAGCAGTTCATCATGGGGCGGATCTGAAGCTTTCTTT.

Of note for this clone: This sample also contains other DNA sequences that code for the same CDR3. This sequence joins TRBV18 and TRBJ2-7, with 9 bases matching TRBD1. Germline CDR1 KGHSH, CDR2 LQKENI. The CDR3 contains 14 residues. Trimming took 3 bases from V and 2 from J; bases not matched to a gene: 2. CDR3 sequence: CASSPGQGPYEQYF. CDR3 bases: TGTGCCAGCTCACCGGGACAGGGCCCCTACGAGCAGTACTTC.

The chain carries TRBV14 and TRBJ2-2; unclear D gene. This CDR3 is 16 amino acids long. The germline CDR1 and CDR2 sequences are SGHDN and FVKESK. V lost 1 base and J 4 bases, leaving 13 bases between the germline ends. In nucleotides, the CDR3 is TGTGCCAGCAGCCAAGGAATCGGACGAAGCACCGGGGAGCTGTTTTTT. Protein: CASSQGIGRSTGELFF.

The chain recombines TRBV7-9 with TRBJ2-1; D is tentatively TRBD1 or TRBD2 (5 bases each). The V end was cut by 7 bases, the J end by 6 bases, with 16 bases between. This CDR3 comprises 14 residues. The V gene's germline CDR1 is SEHNR and CDR2 FQNEAQ (reference sequence). The CDR3 reads CASTLRGALNEQFF. The CDR3 nucleotides read TGTGCCAGCACCCTGAGGGGAGCGCTCAATGAGCAGTTCTTC.

CDR3 region: CASNGRVAGELFF. CDR3 coding DNA: TGTGCCAGCAATGGCAGGGTCGCCGGGGAGCTGTTTTTT. The chain combines TRBV2 with TRBJ2-2, with D possibly matching TRBD1 (5 bases). V dropped 7 bases and J dropped 6 bases, with 12 bases sitting between them. The germline V gene encodes CDR1 SNHLY and CDR2 FYNNEI. This CDR3 region has 13 residues.

The chain uses TRBV11-2 and TRBJ2-3, with 8 bases fitting TRBD1. With V trimmed by 5 bases and J by 6 bases, 10 bases remained unmatched. The CDR3 length is 15 residues. Per the germline V gene, CDR1 is SGHAT and CDR2 is FQNNGV. The CDR3 bases are TGTGCCAGCAGCCCGGGGGACAGGAGCGCGGATACGCAGTATTTT. Amino acid sequence: CASSPGDRSADTQYF.